The clone carrying this TCR beta chain was picked up a small number of times. The data are from a study of OX40 agonist ivuxolimab in advanced cancers. Whole-study context: Intravenous ivuxolimab was administered to patients every 2 weeks at 0.01 to 10 mg/kg. People who had prior anti-PD-1, anti-PD-L1 or anti-CTLA-4 therapy could take part, and around 40% had some.

Clones were read by immunoSEQ multiplex PCR, and TCRdb kept only the in-frame ones, dropping some. The sample comprises more than 70,000 clones, roughly 90% of which are singletons, and about a tenth rests with the top ten. Trimming left V 3 bases short and J 1 base short, with 7 bases between. The CDR3 contains 15 residues. Germline CDR1 is SEHNR and CDR2 is FQNEAQ (reference sequence). The V gene is TRBV7-9, the J gene TRBJ2-6; TRBD2 is a possible D gene (6 bases). The sequence was collected from an adult with an advanced solid tumor such as melanoma, head and neck, liver or kidney cancer. The sequences come from CD4+ or CD8+ T cells sorted from blood, collected in a trial of the OX40 agonist ivuxolimab. The CDR3 spells CASSFGGSGANVLTF. The CDR3, as DNA: TGTGCCAGCAGCTTCGGGGGTTCTGGGGCCAACGTCCTGACTTTC.